This entry features one T cell receptor beta chain sequence. This CDR3 contains 12 residues. Germline loops: CDR1 MNHNY, CDR2 SVGAGI (reference sequence). V lost 6 bases to trimming and J lost 8 bases; unmatched junction nucleotides: 5. The data stem from a study of blood T cell repertoires in COVID-19. Study in general: T cells, B-cell-depleted T cells, or PBMCs supplied cDNA or gDNA.

Per the authors' pipeline: Amplified reference gene primers provided the basis for estimating nucleated cell counts. Clones were sequenced by immunoSEQ multiplex PCR, and TCRdb holds only the in-frame ones, with some missing. V and J calls and clone size are copied from that table; D and trimming were computed from the DNA. The sample holds roughly 62,000 clones, 65% to 80% seen once. The source is an elderly woman with active or convalescent COVID-19. The gene calls are TRBV6-6 and TRBJ1-2; TRBD1 agrees at 8 bases. Input material: peripheral blood. CDR3 sequence (DNA): TGTGCCAGCAGGGCGACAGGGGACGGCTACACCTTC. Residues: CASRATGDGYTF.